This paragraph reports one TCR beta chain. These data belong to a study of blood T cells in healthy people across ages. Whole-study context: For every two T cells, template switching captured about one barcoded beta molecule.

V gave up 4 bases and J gave up 4 bases, with 20 bases separating them. CDR1 is SNHLY, CDR2 FYNNEI, per germline. CDR3 length equals 17 residues. It was with a sample-barcoded 5' primer and a J-beta primer mix that a second PCR of about 7 to 12 cycles was run. Template switching added a 12-random-nucleotide identifier to every cDNA molecule. TCRdb re-called the 5' RACE reads with MiXCR, one entry per CDR3 protein. The table lists about 780,000 distinct CDR3 sequences, approximately 59% of them singletons. This receptor was identified in a man aged 30-40 years in good health. This chain connects TRBV2 to TRBJ1-5; D is possibly TRBD1 (6 bases). The source material was blood. In nucleotides, the CDR3 is TGTGCCAGCAGTGTGCTGCGCCGGGGGGCTCTGAATCAGCCCCAGCATTTT. It encodes CASSVLRRGALNQPQHF. Full variable domain (outside the CDR3, taken from reference TRBV2 and TRBJ1-5): EPEVTQTPSHQVTQMGQEVILRCVPISNHLYFYWYRQILGQKVEFLVSFYNNEISEKSEIFDDQFSVERPDGSNFTLKIRSTKLEDSAMYFCASSVLRRGALNQPQHFGDGTRLSIL.